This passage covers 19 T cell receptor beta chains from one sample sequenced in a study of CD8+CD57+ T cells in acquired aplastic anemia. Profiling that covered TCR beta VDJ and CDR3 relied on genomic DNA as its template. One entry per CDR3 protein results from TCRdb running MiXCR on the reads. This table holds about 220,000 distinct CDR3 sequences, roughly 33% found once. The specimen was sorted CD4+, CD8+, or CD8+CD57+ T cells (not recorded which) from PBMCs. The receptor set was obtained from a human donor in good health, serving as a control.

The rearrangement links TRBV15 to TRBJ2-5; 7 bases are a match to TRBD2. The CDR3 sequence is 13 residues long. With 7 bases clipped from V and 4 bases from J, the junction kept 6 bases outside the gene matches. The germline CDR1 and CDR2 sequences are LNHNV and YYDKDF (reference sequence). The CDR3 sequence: CATMGGGVETQYF. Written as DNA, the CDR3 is TGTGCCACCATGGGGGGGGGTGTAGAGACCCAGTACTTC. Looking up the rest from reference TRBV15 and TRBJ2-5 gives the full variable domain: DAMVIQNPRYQVTQFGKPVTLSCSQTLNHNVMYWYQQKSSQAPKLLFHYYDKDFNNEADTPDNFQSRRPNTSFCFLDIRSPGLGDTAMYLCATMGGGVETQYFGPGTRLLVL.

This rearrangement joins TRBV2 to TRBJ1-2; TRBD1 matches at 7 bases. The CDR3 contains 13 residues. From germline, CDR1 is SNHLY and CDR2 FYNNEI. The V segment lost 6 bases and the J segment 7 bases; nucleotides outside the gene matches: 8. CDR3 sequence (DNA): TGTGCCAGCAGGAGACAGGGATCCGGTGGCTACACCTTC. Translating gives CASRRQGSGGYTF.

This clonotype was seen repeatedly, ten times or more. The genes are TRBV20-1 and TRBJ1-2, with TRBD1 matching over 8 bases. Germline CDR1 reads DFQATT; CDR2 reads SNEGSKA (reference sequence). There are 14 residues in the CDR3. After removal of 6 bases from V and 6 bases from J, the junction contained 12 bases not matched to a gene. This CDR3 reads CSAWQGAANDGYTF. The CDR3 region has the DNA TGCAGTGCGTGGCAGGGGGCGGCCAACGATGGCTACACCTTC.

The CDR3 DNA reads as TGCAGCTCACCGGGACAGGGGGCCTATGGCTACACCTTC. Encoded protein: CSSPGQGAYGYTF. The rearrangement links TRBV29-1 to TRBJ1-2, with 12 bases fitting TRBD1. From germline, CDR1 is SQVTM and CDR2 ANQGSEA. The CDR3 sequence is 13 residues long. V lost 8 bases, J lost 4 bases, and 5 bases stayed unmatched.

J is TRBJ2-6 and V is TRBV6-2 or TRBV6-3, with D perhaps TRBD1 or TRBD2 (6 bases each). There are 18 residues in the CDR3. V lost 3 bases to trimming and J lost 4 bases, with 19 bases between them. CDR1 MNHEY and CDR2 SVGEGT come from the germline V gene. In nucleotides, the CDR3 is TGTGCCAGCAGTTATTCGGGGGCAGGGGATGTCGGGGCCAACGTCCTGACTTTC. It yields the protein CASSYSGAGDVGANVLTF.

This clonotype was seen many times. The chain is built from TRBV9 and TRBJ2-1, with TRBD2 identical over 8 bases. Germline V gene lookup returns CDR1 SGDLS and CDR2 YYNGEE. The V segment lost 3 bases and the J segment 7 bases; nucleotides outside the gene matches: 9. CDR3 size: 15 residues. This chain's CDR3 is CASSGGLGIGNEQFF. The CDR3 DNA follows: TGTGCCAGCAGCGGGGGACTAGGGATAGGTAATGAGCAGTTCTTC.

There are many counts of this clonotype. The CDR3 bases are TGTGCCAGCAGCCTGGCATTCTCCGCGGGACAGGGGGTTGATTCACCCCTCCACTTT. Translation gives CASSLAFSAGQGVDSPLHF. The J gene is TRBJ1-6, the V gene TRBV5-5, with TRBD1 matching 11 bases. CDR1 SGHKS and CDR2 YYEKEE come from the germline V gene (reference sequence). The CDR3 runs 19 residues. The V segment lost 4 bases and the J segment 8 bases; nucleotides outside the gene matches: 17.

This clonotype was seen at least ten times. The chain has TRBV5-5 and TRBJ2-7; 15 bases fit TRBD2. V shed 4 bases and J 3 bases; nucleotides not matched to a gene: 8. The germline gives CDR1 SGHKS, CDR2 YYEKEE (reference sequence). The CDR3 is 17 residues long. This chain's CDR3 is CASSEGLAGGLVYEQYF. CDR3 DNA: TGTGCCAGCAGCGAGGGACTAGCGGGGGGTCTCGTCTACGAGCAGTACTTC.

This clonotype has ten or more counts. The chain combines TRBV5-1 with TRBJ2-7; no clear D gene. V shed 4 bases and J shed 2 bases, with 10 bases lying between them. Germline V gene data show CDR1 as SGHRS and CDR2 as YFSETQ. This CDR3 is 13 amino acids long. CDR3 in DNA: TGCGCCAGCAGCCCCGTGTCTCCCTACGAGCAGTACTTC. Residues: CASSPVSPYEQYF.

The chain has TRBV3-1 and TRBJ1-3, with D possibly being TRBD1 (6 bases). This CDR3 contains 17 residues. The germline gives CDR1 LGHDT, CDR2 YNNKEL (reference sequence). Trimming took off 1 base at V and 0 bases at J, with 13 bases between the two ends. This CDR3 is CASSQGGYRVSGNTIYF. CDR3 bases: TGTGCCAGCAGCCAAGGAGGTTACAGGGTCTCTGGAAACACCATATATTTT.

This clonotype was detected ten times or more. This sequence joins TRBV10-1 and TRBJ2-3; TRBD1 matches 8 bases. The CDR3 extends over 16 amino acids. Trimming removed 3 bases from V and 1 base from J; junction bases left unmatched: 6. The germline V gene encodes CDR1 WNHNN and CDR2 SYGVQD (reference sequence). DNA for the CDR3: TGCGCCAGCAGTGACCCGGGACAGGAGGGCACAGATACGCAGTATTTT. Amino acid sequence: CASSDPGQEGTDTQYF.

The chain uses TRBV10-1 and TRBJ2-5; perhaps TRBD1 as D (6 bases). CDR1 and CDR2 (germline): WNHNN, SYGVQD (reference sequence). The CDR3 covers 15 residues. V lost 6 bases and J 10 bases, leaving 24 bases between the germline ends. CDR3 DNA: TGCGCCAGCAGGAGCAACAGGTTCGGACAGCTCCGCCAGTACTTC. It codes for CASRSNRFGQLRQYF.

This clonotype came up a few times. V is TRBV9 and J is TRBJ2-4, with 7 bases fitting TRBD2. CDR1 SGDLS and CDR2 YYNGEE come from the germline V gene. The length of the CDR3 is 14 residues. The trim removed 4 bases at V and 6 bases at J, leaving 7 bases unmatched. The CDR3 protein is CASSSGLEGNIQYF. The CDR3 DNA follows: TGTGCCAGCAGCTCAGGACTAGAGGGAAACATTCAGTACTTC.

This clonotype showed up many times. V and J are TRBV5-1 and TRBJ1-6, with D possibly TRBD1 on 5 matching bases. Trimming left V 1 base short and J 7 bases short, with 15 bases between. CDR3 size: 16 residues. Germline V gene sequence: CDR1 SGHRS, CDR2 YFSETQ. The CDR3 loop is CASSLIPDTQNSPLHF. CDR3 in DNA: TGCGCCAGCAGCTTGATTCCGGACACCCAAAATTCACCCCTCCACTTT. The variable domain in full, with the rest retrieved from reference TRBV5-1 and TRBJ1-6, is KAGVTQTPRYLIKTRGQQVTLSCSPISGHRSVSWYQQTPGQGLQFLFEYFSETQRNKGNFPGRFSGRQFSNSRSEMNVSTLELGDSALYLCASSLIPDTQNSPLHFGNGTRLTVT.

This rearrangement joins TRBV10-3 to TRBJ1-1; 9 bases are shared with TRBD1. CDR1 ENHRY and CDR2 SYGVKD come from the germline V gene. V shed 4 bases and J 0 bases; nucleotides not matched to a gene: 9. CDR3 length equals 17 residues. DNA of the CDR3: TGTGCCATCAGTGGACAGGGGGACAAACGGATGAACACTGAAGCTTTCTTT. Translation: CAISGQGDKRMNTEAFF.

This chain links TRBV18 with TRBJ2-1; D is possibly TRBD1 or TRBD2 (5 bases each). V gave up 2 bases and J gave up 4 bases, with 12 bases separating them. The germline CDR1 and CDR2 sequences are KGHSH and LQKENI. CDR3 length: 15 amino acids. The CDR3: CASSPEIGEYNEQFF. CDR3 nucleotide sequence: TGTGCCAGCTCACCAGAAATAGGGGAGTACAATGAGCAGTTCTTC.

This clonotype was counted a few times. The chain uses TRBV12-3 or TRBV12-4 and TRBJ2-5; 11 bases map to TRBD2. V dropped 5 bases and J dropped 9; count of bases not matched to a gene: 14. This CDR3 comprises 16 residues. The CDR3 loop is CASSRSLAGGLMAQYF. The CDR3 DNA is TGTGCCAGCAGTCGTTCCCTAGCGGGGGGCCTTATGGCCCAGTACTTC.

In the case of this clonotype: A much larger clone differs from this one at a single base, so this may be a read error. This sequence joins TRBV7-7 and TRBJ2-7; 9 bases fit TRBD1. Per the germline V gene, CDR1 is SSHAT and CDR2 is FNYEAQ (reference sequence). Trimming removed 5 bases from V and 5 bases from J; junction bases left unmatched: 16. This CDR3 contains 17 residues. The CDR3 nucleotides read TGTGCCAGCAGCCAAGTAACCGGGACAGGGAGGATGAACGAGCAGTACTTC. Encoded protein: CASSQVTGTGRMNEQYF.

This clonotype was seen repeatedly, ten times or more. The CDR3 loop reads CSAMTDTSQPQHF. CDR3 in DNA: TGCAGTGCGATGACAGATACCAGTCAGCCCCAGCATTTT. The chain carries TRBV20-1 and TRBJ1-5, with D possibly TRBD1 on 5 matching bases. This CDR3 is 13 amino acids long. V dropped 6 bases and J dropped 6 bases, with 15 bases sitting between them. Per germline, CDR1 DFQATT and CDR2 SNEGSKA (reference sequence).